Following are 25 T cell receptor beta chains from one sample sequenced in a study of blood T cell repertoires in COVID-19. Using immunoSEQ multiplex PCR, the repertoire was profiled, and TCRdb retains in-frame clones only, with some absent. The sample has around 700,000 clones, just under 90% seen once. Sequencing input: peripheral blood. These TCRs come from a woman between 18 and 29 years old with acute or convalescent COVID-19.

The chain is built from TRBV3-1 (or the pseudogene TRBV3-2) and TRBJ2-1; 10 bases agree with TRBD2. The J segment lost 8 bases and the V segment lost 6 bases, leaving 7 bases of the junction unmatched. Germline V gene sequence: CDR1 LGHDT, CDR2 YNNKEL (reference sequence). The length of the CDR3 is 14 residues. CDR3 region: CASSPQRGGYEQFF. DNA for the CDR3: TGTGCCAGCAGTCCCCAGCGGGGGGGCTATGAGCAGTTCTTC.

The chain uses TRBV7-9 and TRBJ1-2; weak D call: TRBD1 (5 bases). The V and J ends lost 7 bases and 4 bases respectively, with 19 bases between them. In germline, CDR1 is SEHNR, CDR2 FQNEAQ (reference sequence). This CDR3 spans 15 amino acids. CDR3 nucleotides: TGTGCCAGCAACCCCTCATTGACAGTTATCTATGGCTACACCTTC. This sequence encodes CASNPSLTVIYGYTF.

This chain connects TRBV7-6 to TRBJ1-3; perhaps TRBD1 as D (6 bases). The CDR3 is 14 amino acids. The germline V gene encodes CDR1 SGHVS and CDR2 FNYEAQ. Trimming pared 1 base from V and 3 bases from J, leaving 7 bases between. The CDR3 region is CASSLGGLGNTIYF. CDR3 nucleotide sequence: TGTGCCAGCAGCTTAGGGGGGCTTGGAAACACCATATATTTT.

V gene TRBV5-6 combines with J gene TRBJ2-3; D not resolved. The germline V gene encodes CDR1 SGHDT and CDR2 YYEEEE. V lost 4 bases, J lost 6 bases, and 12 bases lay in between. The CDR3 has 13 amino acids. CDR3: CASSPRPLDTQYF. The DNA for the CDR3 is TGTGCCAGCAGCCCTAGGCCCCTGGATACGCAGTATTTT. The full variable domain, completed using reference TRBV5-6 and TRBJ2-3, is DAGVTQSPTHLIKTRGQQVTLRCSPKSGHDTVSWYQQALGQGPQFIFQYYEEEERQRGNFPDRFSGHQFPNYSSELNVNALLLGDSALYLCASSPRPLDTQYFGPGTRLTVL.

The V and J genes are TRBV7-9 and TRBJ2-6; D may be TRBD1 (5 bases). The V gene's germline CDR1 is SEHNR and CDR2 FQNEAQ (reference sequence). The CDR3 contains 15 residues. Trimming removed 1 base from V and 4 bases from J, with 8 bases in between. CDR3 bases: TGTGCCAGCAGCTTAGGGGGCTCCGGGGCCAACGTCCTGACTTTC. Its translation is CASSLGGSGANVLTF.

The genes are TRBV4-3 and TRBJ2-3, with 10 bases that match TRBD1. Germline lookup yields CDR1 LGHNA and CDR2 YSLEER. The CDR3 loop spans 16 amino acids. V dropped 2 bases and J dropped 3; count of bases not matched to a gene: 5. The DNA of the CDR3 is TGCGCCAGCAGCCAACAGACAGGGGGCGCGACAGATACGCAGTATTTT. Translated: CASSQQTGGATDTQYF.

The chain has TRBV3-1 (or the pseudogene TRBV3-2) and TRBJ2-3; D perhaps matches TRBD2 (5 bases). V lost 4 bases and J 9 bases, leaving 17 bases between the germline ends. Per germline, CDR1 LGHDT and CDR2 YNNKEL (reference sequence). This CDR3 is built from 14 residues. The CDR3 DNA reads as TGTGCCAGCAGCCCCTTGACCAAGTCGGGGACGCAGTATTTT. Its protein is CASSPLTKSGTQYF.

J is TRBJ2-1 and V is TRBV7-3; 7 bases line up with TRBD1. The CDR3 loop spans 19 amino acids. V shed 3 bases, J shed 9 bases, and the junction held 23 bases outside the gene matches. The germline V gene has CDR1 SGHTA and CDR2 FQGTGA. The CDR3 is CASSFVPGVGKGAFPEQFF. The CDR3 DNA reads as TGTGCCAGCAGCTTTGTCCCAGGGGTGGGTAAGGGGGCTTTCCCTGAGCAGTTCTTC.

The CDR3 is CASSPTRGEGNQPQHF. As DNA, the CDR3 is TGTGCCAGCTCGCCGACCCGGGGGGAGGGCAATCAGCCCCAGCATTTT. The rearrangement joins TRBV18 to TRBJ1-5, with a tentative D call TRBD1 (5 bases). V dropped 6 bases and J dropped 2 bases, with 17 bases sitting between them. This CDR3 has 16 residues. Looked up from germline, CDR1 is KGHSH and CDR2 is LQKENI.

The rearrangement joins TRBV24-1 to TRBJ2-7, with 7 bases matching TRBD1. The CDR3 totals 15 residues. V dropped 4 bases and J dropped 7; count of bases not matched to a gene: 12. The germline gives CDR1 KGHDR, CDR2 SFDVKD. CDR3 nucleotide sequence: TGTGCCACCAGTGACAAACAGGGGACCCGGCGGGAGCAGTACTTC. It encodes CATSDKQGTRREQYF.

The V call is TRBV6-5, the J call TRBJ2-2, with 7 bases that match TRBD1. V lost 6 bases to trimming and J lost 4 bases; unmatched junction nucleotides: 5. Germline CDR1 MNHEY, CDR2 SVGAGI. The CDR3 has 14 residues. The CDR3 is CASRRQGSTGELFF. The CDR3 DNA reads TGTGCCAGCAGGAGACAGGGTAGCACCGGGGAGCTGTTTTTT.

The rearrangement joins TRBV6-5 to TRBJ1-1; no definite D call. This CDR3 has 14 residues. CDR1 and CDR2 from the germline V gene are MNHEY and SVGAGI. The V gene lost 0 bases and the J gene lost 7 bases, with 12 bases spanning the gap. The DNA of the CDR3 is TGTGCCAGCAGTTACTCAGGTGGAGGGAGTGAAGCTTTCTTT. Protein: CASSYSGGGSEAFF.

This chain joins TRBV10-1 and TRBJ1-5; 7 positions match TRBD1. The J segment lost 8 bases and the V segment lost 10 bases, leaving 17 bases of the junction unmatched. Germline CDR1 WNHNN, CDR2 SYGVQD (reference sequence). The CDR3 has 15 amino acids. CDR3 DNA: TGCGCCACCACTCAACGGGACAGCTTTTGCGAGCCCCAGCATTTT. This codes for CATTQRDSFCEPQHF.

The chain has TRBV4-3 and TRBJ1-2; TRBD1 matches at 9 bases. The V segment lost 2 bases and the J segment 6 bases; nucleotides outside the gene matches: 4. Germline CDR1 LGHNA, CDR2 YSLEER. CDR3 length equals 14 residues. The CDR3 DNA reads as TGCGCCAGCAGCCAAATGGGGACAGGGCATGGCTACACCTTC. Encoded protein: CASSQMGTGHGYTF.

The chain employs TRBV7-9 and TRBJ2-5; TRBD2 aligns across 14 bases. Trimming removed 3 bases from V and 1 base from J; junction bases left unmatched: 4. Germline V gene sequence: CDR1 SEHNR, CDR2 FQNEAQ (reference sequence). The CDR3 has 17 amino acids. The CDR3 reads CASSFRLAGGTQETQYF. The CDR3 nucleotides are TGTGCCAGCAGCTTCCGACTAGCGGGGGGGACCCAAGAGACCCAGTACTTC.

The chain links TRBV4-3 to TRBJ2-3; 9 nucleotides line up with TRBD2. The CDR3 extends over 17 amino acids. Trimming removed 1 base from V and 5 bases from J; junction bases left unmatched: 10. The V gene's germline CDR1 is LGHNA and CDR2 YSLEER. The CDR3 sequence: CASSQGPGRGGLDTQYF. CDR3 nucleotide sequence: TGCGCCAGCAGCCAAGGCCCCGGGCGGGGGGGCCTAGATACGCAGTATTTT.

The CDR3 region has the DNA TGTGCCAGCAGTGATCTCCTGACTAGCGGGGGAGTGAATGAGCAGTTCTTC. Its translation: CASSDLLTSGGVNEQFF. The chain couples TRBV25-1 to TRBJ2-1; 12 nucleotides match TRBD2. This CDR3 contains 17 residues. CDR1 and CDR2 (germline): MGHDK, SYGVNS. J was trimmed by 7 bases and V by 3 bases; bases with no gene match: 10.

This chain uses TRBV7-9 with TRBJ1-4, with D possibly being TRBD1 (6 bases). This CDR3 comprises 16 residues. Germline CDR1 and CDR2: SEHNR and FQNEAQ (reference sequence). V gave up 4 bases and J gave up 2 bases, with 14 bases separating them. The CDR3 here is CASSSGYQGTNEKLFF. The CDR3 region has the DNA TGTGCCAGCAGCTCAGGGTACCAGGGGACTAATGAAAAACTGTTTTTT.

This clone was observed a single time. The chain has TRBV30 and TRBJ1-1, with D possibly matching TRBD1 (5 bases). Trimming took off 4 bases at V and 1 base at J, with 19 bases between the two ends. CDR1 and CDR2 (germline): GTSNPN, SVGIG (reference sequence). This CDR3 region has 16 residues. Written as DNA, the CDR3 is TGTGCCTGGACCCGGACACTCCCCTACCCGAACACTGAAGCTTTCTTT. Protein product: CAWTRTLPYPNTEAFF.

V usage is TRBV9 and J usage is TRBJ1-2; 8 bases are shared with TRBD1. Germline CDR1 reads SGDLS; CDR2 reads YYNGEE. Trimming at V came to 0 bases and at J to 4 bases, leaving 5 bases not matched to a gene. This CDR3 comprises 15 residues. CDR3 amino acids: CASSVAPGGVYGYTF. The CDR3 nucleotides are TGTGCCAGCAGCGTAGCCCCAGGGGGCGTCTATGGCTACACCTTC.

This sequence joins TRBV5-1 and TRBJ2-5, with D uncertain. CDR3 size: 13 residues. The germline gives CDR1 SGHRS, CDR2 YFSETQ. Trimming pared 4 bases from V and 1 base from J, leaving 8 bases between. The CDR3 coding sequence is TGCGCCAGCAGCACGACTCTCCAAGAGACCCAGTACTTC. This encodes CASSTTLQETQYF.

This chain joins TRBV5-6 and TRBJ2-7; weak D call: TRBD1 (6 bases). CDR3 length: 16 amino acids. Trimming stripped 4 bases from V and 2 bases from J, with 19 bases between. Germline V gives CDR1 SGHDT, CDR2 YYEEEE. DNA of the CDR3: TGTGCCAGCAGCCCGGTGGGGACAACGCGACCCTACGAGCAGTACTTC. It translates to CASSPVGTTRPYEQYF.

This chain joins TRBV7-7 and TRBJ2-2; 7 bases agree with TRBD1. With 5 bases clipped from V and 4 bases from J, the junction kept 7 bases outside the gene matches. The germline gives CDR1 SSHAT, CDR2 FNYEAQ (reference sequence). There are 15 residues in the CDR3. CDR3 bases: TGTGCCAGCAGCCCTACAGGGGTAGGCACCGGGGAGCTGTTTTTT. Residues: CASSPTGVGTGELFF.

The chain combines TRBV6-6 with TRBJ2-3; TRBD2 agrees at 8 bases. Germline CDR1 reads MNHNY; CDR2 reads SVGAGI (reference sequence). J lost 3 bases, V lost 7 bases, and 9 bases had no gene match. The CDR3 has 15 residues. The CDR3 is CASISRGGSTDTQYF. The CDR3 region has the DNA TGTGCCAGCATCTCTCGCGGGGGGTCTACAGATACGCAGTATTTT.

The chain uses TRBV7-3 and TRBJ2-1; D gene ambiguous. The germline gives CDR1 SGHTA, CDR2 FQGTGA. The CDR3 is 15 amino acids. Trimming stripped 0 bases from V and 5 bases from J, with 11 bases between. In DNA form, the CDR3 reads TGTGCCAGCAGCTTAACAGATAGGAGTCACAATGAGCAGTTCTTC. This translates into CASSLTDRSHNEQFF.